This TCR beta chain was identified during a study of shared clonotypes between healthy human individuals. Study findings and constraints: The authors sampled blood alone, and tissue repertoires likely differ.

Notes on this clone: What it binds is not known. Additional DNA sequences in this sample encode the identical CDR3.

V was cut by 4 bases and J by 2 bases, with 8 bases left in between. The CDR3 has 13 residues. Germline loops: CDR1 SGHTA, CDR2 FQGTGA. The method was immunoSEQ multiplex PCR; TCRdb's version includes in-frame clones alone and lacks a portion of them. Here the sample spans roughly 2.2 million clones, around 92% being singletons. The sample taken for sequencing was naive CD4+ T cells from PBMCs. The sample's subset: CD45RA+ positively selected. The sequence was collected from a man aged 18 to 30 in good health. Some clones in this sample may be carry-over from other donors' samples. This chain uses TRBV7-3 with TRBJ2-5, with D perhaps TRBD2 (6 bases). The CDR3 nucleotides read TGTGCCAGCAGCTCAGCGGGTCAAGAGACCCAGTACTTC. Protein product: CASSSAGQETQYF.